The 4 T cell receptor beta chains below all came from one sample that was sequenced in a study of T cells after yellow fever vaccination. TCRdb reprocessed the 5' RACE reads with MiXCR, giving one entry per CDR3 protein. This table has 120,000 or so distinct CDR3 sequences, roughly 7.9% appearing once. The specimen was CD4+ T cells sorted from PBMCs, collected approximately 40 days after the first yellow fever vaccination. The receptors were gathered from a young man who received the YFV17D yellow fever vaccine.

This clonotype was detected many times. The chain carries TRBV12-3 or TRBV12-4 and TRBJ2-5; 11 bases are a match to TRBD2. The V and J ends lost 3 bases and 5 bases, in that order; junction bases with no gene match: 5. The CDR3 covers 15 residues. In DNA, the CDR3 is TGTGCCAGCAGTTTTGTACTAGCGGGGGCGGAGACCCAGTACTTC. Protein product: CASSFVLAGAETQYF.

The chain has TRBV5-1 and TRBJ2-5; possibly TRBD2 for D (6 bases). Trimming cost V 4 bases and J 2 bases, with 15 bases left between them. Germline V gene lookup returns CDR1 SGHRS and CDR2 YFSETQ. The CDR3 is made up of 15 amino acids. The CDR3 protein is CASSPGAEGQETQYF. DNA for the CDR3: TGCGCCAGCAGCCCCGGGGCGGAGGGGCAAGAGACCCAGTACTTC.

This clonotype has a count of ten or more. This chain links TRBV11-3 with TRBJ2-1; D gene ambiguous. With 4 bases removed from V and 5 bases from J, the gap between germline ends came to 6 bases. The germline V gene has CDR1 SGHNT and CDR2 YENEEA. This CDR3 contains 12 residues. This CDR3 reads CASSSDHNEQFF. The CDR3 DNA is TGTGCCAGCAGCTCGGACCACAATGAGCAGTTCTTC. Filled out from reference TRBV11-3 and TRBJ2-1, the complete variable domain reads EAGVVQSPRYKIIEKKQPVAFWCNPISGHNTLYWYLQNLGQGPELLIRYENEEAVDDSQLPKDRFSAERLKGVDSTLKIQPAELGDSAVYLCASSSDHNEQFFGPGTRLTVL.

This clonotype was observed many times. The V gene is TRBV7-8, the J gene TRBJ1-4; D not resolved. CDR3 length: 13 residues. The germline V and J ends were trimmed by 6 bases and 6 bases, with 11 bases remaining between them. Germline-derived CDR1 and CDR2 are SGHVS and FQNEAQ. CDR3 sequence reads: CASRLREHEKLFF. The CDR3 DNA follows: TGTGCCAGCAGGCTCCGGGAGCATGAAAAACTGTTTTTT.